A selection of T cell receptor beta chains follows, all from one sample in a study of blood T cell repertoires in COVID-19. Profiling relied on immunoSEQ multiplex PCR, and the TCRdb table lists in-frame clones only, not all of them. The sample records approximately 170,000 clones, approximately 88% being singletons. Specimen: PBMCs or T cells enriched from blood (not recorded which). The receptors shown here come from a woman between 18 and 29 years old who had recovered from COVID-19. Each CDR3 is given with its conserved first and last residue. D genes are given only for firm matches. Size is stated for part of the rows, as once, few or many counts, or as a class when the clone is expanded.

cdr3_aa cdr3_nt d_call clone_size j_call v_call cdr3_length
CASRRPGQGYEQYF TGTGCCAGCAGGAGGCCGGGACAGGGTTACGAGCAGTACTTC TRBD1 once TRBJ2-7 TRBV6-5 14
CASSYSGGSGETQYF TGTGCCAGCAGTTACTCGGGCGGGAGTGGGGAGACCCAGTACTTC TRBD2 - TRBJ2-5 TRBV6-5 15
CASSHQDLYNEQFF TGCGCCAGCAGCCACCAGGACTTGTACAATGAGCAGTTCTTC - once TRBJ2-1 TRBV4-1 14
CASRNEGQREPPSSYNEQFF TGCGCCAGCAGAAACGAGGGCCAGAGGGAGCCCCCGAGCTCCTACAATGAGCAGTTCTTC - - TRBJ2-1 TRBV5-1 20
CASSERWGLAGVNEQFF TGTGCCAGCAGTGAGCGGTGGGGACTAGCGGGGGTCAATGAGCAGTTCTTC TRBD2 - TRBJ2-1 TRBV2 17
CASSPRVGFNTGELFF TGCGCCAGCAGCCCGAGGGTGGGGTTCAACACCGGGGAGCTGTTTTTT - - TRBJ2-2 TRBV4-1 16
CASSVGLGGYYEQYF TGTGCCAGCAGCGTAGGTTTAGGGGGTTACTACGAGCAGTACTTC - - TRBJ2-7 TRBV9 15
CAISDLTGGEAYEQYF TGTGCCATCAGTGATTTGACGGGGGGCGAAGCCTACGAGCAGTACTTC - - TRBJ2-7 TRBV10-3 16
CASSFLAGGSIVQETQYF TGTGCCAGCAGTTTTCTAGCGGGGGGGAGTATCGTCCAAGAGACCCAGTACTTC TRBD2 - TRBJ2-5 TRBV28 18
CASSETGGYGYTF TGTGCCAGCAGCGAAACAGGGGGCTATGGCTACACCTTC TRBD1 few TRBJ1-2 TRBV6-4 13
CASSARQGFGYTF TGTGCCAGCAGCGCTAGACAGGGGTTTGGCTACACCTTC TRBD1 - TRBJ1-2 TRBV9 13
CASSVGQGTTSGPQHF TGTGCCAGCAGCGTAGGTCAGGGGACCACATCGGGGCCCCAGCATTTT - - TRBJ1-5 TRBV9 16
CASSGSKVWTSGLGSYEQYF TGTGCCAGCAGTGGGTCGAAGGTATGGACTAGCGGTCTAGGCTCCTACGAGCAGTACTTC TRBD2 - TRBJ2-7 TRBV28 20
CASSAVPGQGKNTEAFF TGTGCCAGCAGTGCCGTCCCGGGACAGGGGAAGAACACTGAAGCTTTCTTT TRBD1 once TRBJ1-1 TRBV6-1 17
CASSESTGNTGELFF TGTGCCAGCAGCGAATCGACAGGGAACACCGGGGAGCTGTTTTTT - - TRBJ2-2 TRBV5-4 15
CASSHRDSRETQYF TGTGCCAGCAGTCATCGGGACTCACGGGAGACCCAGTACTTC - - TRBJ2-5 TRBV6-5 14
CAWRGGTADGGRAFVSYNEQFF TGTGCCTGGAGGGGTGGGACCGCGGACGGCGGGAGGGCCTTTGTATCCTACAATGAGCAGTTCTTC TRBD2 few TRBJ2-1 TRBV30 22
CASSRDWVDTQYF TGTGCCAGCAGCCGCGACTGGGTGGATACGCAGTATTTT - - TRBJ2-3 TRBV5-5 13
CASSYRPYEQYF TGTGCCAGCAGTTACAGGCCCTACGAGCAGTACTTC - - TRBJ2-7 TRBV2 12
CASSLNRGGYEQYF TGCGCCAGCAGCTTGAACAGGGGTGGCTACGAGCAGTACTTC TRBD1 - TRBJ2-7 TRBV5-1 14
CASSLAGEDTEAFF TGCGCCAGCAGCTTGGCGGGGGAGGACACTGAAGCTTTCTTT - - TRBJ1-1 TRBV5-1 14
CATSLTGTEAFF TGTGCCACCAGCTTAACGGGCACTGAAGCTTTCTTT - once TRBJ1-1 TRBV24-1 12
CASSSSIPGQEETQYF TGTGCCAGCTCATCTAGTATACCGGGACAAGAAGAGACCCAGTACTTC - - TRBJ2-5 TRBV18 16
CASSSFGVAGGPREQYF TGTGCCAGCAGTTCATTTGGGGTAGCGGGAGGGCCCCGCGAGCAGTACTTC TRBD2 - TRBJ2-7 TRBV27 17
CASSYLGLQGEQYF TGTGCCAGCAGCTATTTGGGACTTCAGGGCGAGCAGTACTTC - - TRBJ2-7 TRBV5-4 14
CASSAGTGADQPQHF TGTGCCAGCAGTGCCGGGACAGGGGCCGATCAGCCCCAGCATTTT TRBD1 - TRBJ1-5 TRBV28 15
CASSFGQGSYGYTF TGTGCCAGCAGTTTTGGGCAGGGCAGCTATGGCTACACCTTC - - TRBJ1-2 TRBV27 14
CASSQEPGGIQYF TGCGCCAGCAGCCAAGAGCCAGGGGGCATTCAGTACTTC TRBD1 - TRBJ2-4 TRBV4-3 13
CASSPHPGTGEGYTF TGTGCCAGCAGCCCCCACCCCGGGACAGGGGAAGGCTACACCTTC TRBD1 - TRBJ1-2 TRBV9 15
CASSPRQGDTNTEAFF TGTGCCAGCTCACCTCGACAGGGAGATACGAACACTGAAGCTTTCTTT TRBD1 few TRBJ1-1 TRBV18 16
CASSLSLAIQETQYF TGCGCCAGCAGCTTATCTCTAGCGATTCAAGAGACCCAGTACTTC - - TRBJ2-5 TRBV5-1 15
CASSYRDSFTEAFF TGTGCCAGCAGTTACCGGGACAGTTTTACTGAAGCTTTCTTT TRBD1 - TRBJ1-1 TRBV6-2/TRBV6-3 14
CASSPLGGFTGELFF TGTGCCAGCAGCCCCCTGGGCGGGTTCACCGGGGAGCTGTTTTTT - few TRBJ2-2 TRBV9 15
CAWTLGLSYEQYF TGTGCCTGGACCTTGGGACTGAGCTACGAGCAGTACTTC - - TRBJ2-7 TRBV30 13
CAISEGQGTDTQYF TGTGCCATCAGTGAAGGACAGGGCACAGATACGCAGTATTTT TRBD1 - TRBJ2-3 TRBV10-3 14
CASSLSSRGLNTEAFF TGCGCCAGCAGCCTATCCTCCCGGGGTCTGAACACTGAAGCTTTCTTT - - TRBJ1-1 TRBV5-1 16
CASSLTGYEQYF TGTGCCAGCAGCTTAACGGGCTACGAGCAGTACTTC - - TRBJ2-7 TRBV7-9 12
CASSETRAPYEQYF TGTGCCAGCAGTGAGACACGCGCCCCCTACGAGCAGTACTTC - - TRBJ2-7 TRBV2 14
CASTPLGGGGNNEQFF TGTGCCAGCACTCCTTTGGGCGGGGGGGGTAACAATGAGCAGTTCTTC TRBD2 - TRBJ2-1 TRBV27 16
CASSLGSAGGRNEQYF TGTGCCAGCAGCTTAGGATCTGCGGGGGGGCGGAACGAGCAGTACTTC TRBD2 - TRBJ2-7 TRBV7-2 16
CAISESGRASGAPRGQFF TGTGCCATCAGTGAGTCAGGGAGGGCTAGCGGGGCCCCACGGGGCCAGTTCTTC TRBD2 few TRBJ2-1 TRBV10-3 18
CASSRRRDSSTDTQYF TGTGCCAGCAGTCGCCGGAGGGACAGTAGCACAGATACGCAGTATTTT - - TRBJ2-3 TRBV6-6 16
CASSEGQEGGEKLFF TGTGCCAGCAGTGAAGGACAGGAAGGAGGCGAAAAACTGTTTTTT TRBD1 - TRBJ1-4 TRBV28 15